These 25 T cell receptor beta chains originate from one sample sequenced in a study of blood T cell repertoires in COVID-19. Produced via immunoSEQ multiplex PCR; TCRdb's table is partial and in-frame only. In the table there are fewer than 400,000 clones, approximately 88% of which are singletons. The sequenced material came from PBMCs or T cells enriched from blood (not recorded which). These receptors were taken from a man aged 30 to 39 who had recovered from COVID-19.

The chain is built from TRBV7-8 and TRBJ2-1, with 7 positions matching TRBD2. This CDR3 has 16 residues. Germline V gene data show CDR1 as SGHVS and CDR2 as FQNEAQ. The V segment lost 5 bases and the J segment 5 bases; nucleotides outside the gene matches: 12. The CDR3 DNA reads TGTGCCAGCAGCCGCCCTCGGGGCCTAGCGGACAATGAGCAGTTCTTC. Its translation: CASSRPRGLADNEQFF.

The CDR3 sequence is CASSQGRGLFQPQHF. The CDR3 coding sequence is TGTGCCAGCAGCCAAGGAAGAGGTCTGTTTCAGCCCCAGCATTTT. The chain employs TRBV3-1 (or the pseudogene TRBV3-2) and TRBJ1-5; D unresolved. CDR3 size: 15 residues. From germline, CDR1 is LGHDT and CDR2 YNNKEL (reference sequence). V lost 1 base to trimming and J lost 6 bases, with 13 bases between them.

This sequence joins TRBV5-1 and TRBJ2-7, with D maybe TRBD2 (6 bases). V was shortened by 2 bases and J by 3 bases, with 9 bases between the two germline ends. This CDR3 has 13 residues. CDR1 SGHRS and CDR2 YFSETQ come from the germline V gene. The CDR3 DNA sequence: TGCGCCAGCAGCTTTGGAGGGATCTACGAGCAGTACTTC. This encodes CASSFGGIYEQYF.

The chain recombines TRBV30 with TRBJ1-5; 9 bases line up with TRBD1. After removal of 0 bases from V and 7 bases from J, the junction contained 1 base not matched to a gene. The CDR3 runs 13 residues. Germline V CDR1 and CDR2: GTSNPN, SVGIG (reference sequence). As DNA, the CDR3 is TGTGCCTGGAGTGTAACAGGGGGCCAGCCCCAGCATTTT. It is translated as CAWSVTGGQPQHF.

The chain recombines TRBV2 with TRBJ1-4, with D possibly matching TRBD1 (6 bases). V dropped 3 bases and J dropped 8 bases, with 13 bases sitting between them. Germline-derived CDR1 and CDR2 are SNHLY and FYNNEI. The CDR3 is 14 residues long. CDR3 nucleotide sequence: TGTGCCAGCAGTGACGTGCAGGGGAAGGAAAAACTGTTTTTT. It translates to CASSDVQGKEKLFF.

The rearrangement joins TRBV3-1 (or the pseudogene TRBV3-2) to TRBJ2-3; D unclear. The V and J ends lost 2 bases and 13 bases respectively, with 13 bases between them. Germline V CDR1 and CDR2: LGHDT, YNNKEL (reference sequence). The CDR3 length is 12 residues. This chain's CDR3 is CASSQHPGKEYF. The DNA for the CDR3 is TGTGCCAGCAGCCAACATCCAGGCAAGGAGTATTTT.

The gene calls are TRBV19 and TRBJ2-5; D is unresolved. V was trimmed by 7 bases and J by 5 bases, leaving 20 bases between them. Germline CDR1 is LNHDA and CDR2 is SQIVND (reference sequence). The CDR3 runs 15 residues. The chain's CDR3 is CASKRRPAALETQYF. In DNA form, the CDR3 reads TGTGCCAGTAAACGGCGGCCCGCGGCCTTGGAGACCCAGTACTTC. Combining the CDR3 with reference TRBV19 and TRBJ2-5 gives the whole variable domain DGGITQSPKYLFRKEGQNVTLSCEQNLNHDAMYWYRQDPGQGLRLIYYSQIVNDFQKGDIAEGYSVSREKKESFPLTVTSAQKNPTAFYLCASKRRPAALETQYFGPGTRLLVL.

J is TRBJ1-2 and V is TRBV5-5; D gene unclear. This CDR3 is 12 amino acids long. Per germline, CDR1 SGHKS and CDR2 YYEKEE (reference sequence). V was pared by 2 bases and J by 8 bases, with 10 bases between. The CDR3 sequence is CASSFYVEGYTF. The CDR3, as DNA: TGTGCCAGCAGCTTTTACGTAGAAGGCTACACCTTC.

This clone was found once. Here the CDR3 DNA reads TGTGCCAGCAGCTTGTACGGGACTGATAATTCACCCCTCCACTTT. Amino acid sequence: CASSLYGTDNSPLHF. V is TRBV5-5 and J is TRBJ1-6; weak D call: TRBD1 (5 bases). CDR3 length equals 15 residues. V was trimmed by 1 base and J by 5 bases, leaving 10 bases between them. Germline V gene sequence: CDR1 SGHKS, CDR2 YYEKEE (reference sequence).

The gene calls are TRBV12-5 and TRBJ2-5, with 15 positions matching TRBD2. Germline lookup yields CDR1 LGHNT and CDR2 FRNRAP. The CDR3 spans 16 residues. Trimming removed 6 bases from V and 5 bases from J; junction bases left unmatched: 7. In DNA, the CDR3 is TGTGCTAGTGGACCGGGACTAGCGGGGGGTGGTGAGACCCAGTACTTC. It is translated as CASGPGLAGGGETQYF.

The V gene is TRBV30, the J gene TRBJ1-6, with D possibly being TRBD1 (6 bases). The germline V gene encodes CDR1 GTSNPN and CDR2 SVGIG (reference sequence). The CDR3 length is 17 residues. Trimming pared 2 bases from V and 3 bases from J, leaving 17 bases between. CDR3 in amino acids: CAWSYPVGTSYNSPLHF. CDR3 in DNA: TGTGCCTGGAGTTACCCAGTCGGGACAAGCTATAATTCACCCCTCCACTTT.

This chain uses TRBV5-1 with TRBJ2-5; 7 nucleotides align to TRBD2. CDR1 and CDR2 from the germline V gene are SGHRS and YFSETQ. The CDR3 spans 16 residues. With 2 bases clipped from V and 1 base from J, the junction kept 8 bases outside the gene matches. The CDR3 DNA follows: TGCGCCAGCAGCTTTGGGAGCGGGGCGATCCAAGAGACCCAGTACTTC. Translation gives CASSFGSGAIQETQYF. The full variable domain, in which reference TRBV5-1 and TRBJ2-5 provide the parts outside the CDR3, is KAGVTQTPRYLIKTRGQQVTLSCSPISGHRSVSWYQQTPGQGLQFLFEYFSETQRNKGNFPGRFSGRQFSNSRSEMNVSTLELGDSALYLCASSFGSGAIQETQYFGPGTRLLVL.

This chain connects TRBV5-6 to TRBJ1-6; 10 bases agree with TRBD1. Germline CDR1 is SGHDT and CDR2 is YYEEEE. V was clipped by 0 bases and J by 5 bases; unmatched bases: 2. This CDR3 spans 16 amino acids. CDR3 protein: CASSLAGTGDNSPLHF. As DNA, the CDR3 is TGTGCCAGCAGCTTGGCCGGGACAGGGGATAATTCACCCCTCCACTTT. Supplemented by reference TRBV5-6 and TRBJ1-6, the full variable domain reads DAGVTQSPTHLIKTRGQQVTLRCSPKSGHDTVSWYQQALGQGPQFIFQYYEEEERQRGNFPDRFSGHQFPNYSSELNVNALLLGDSALYLCASSLAGTGDNSPLHFGNGTRLTVT.

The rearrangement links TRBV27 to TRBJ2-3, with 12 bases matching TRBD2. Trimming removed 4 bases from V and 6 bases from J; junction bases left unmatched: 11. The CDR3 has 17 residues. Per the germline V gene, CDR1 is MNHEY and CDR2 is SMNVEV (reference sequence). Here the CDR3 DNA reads TGTGCCAGCAGTTCCGCTCTAGCGGGGGGGCGGTATGATACGCAGTATTTT. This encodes CASSSALAGGRYDTQYF.

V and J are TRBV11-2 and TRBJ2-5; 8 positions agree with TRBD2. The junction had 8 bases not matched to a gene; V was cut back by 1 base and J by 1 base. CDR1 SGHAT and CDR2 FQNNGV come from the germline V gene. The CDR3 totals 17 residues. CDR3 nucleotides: TGTGCCAGCAGCTTAGGGGGACTAGTAATGGTCCAAGAGACCCAGTACTTC. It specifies CASSLGGLVMVQETQYF.

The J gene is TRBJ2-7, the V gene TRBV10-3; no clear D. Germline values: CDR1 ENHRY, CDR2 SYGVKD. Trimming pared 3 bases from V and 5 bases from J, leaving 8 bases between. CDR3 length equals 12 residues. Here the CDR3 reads CAISDQVDEQYF. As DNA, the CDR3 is TGTGCCATCAGTGATCAGGTAGACGAGCAGTACTTC.

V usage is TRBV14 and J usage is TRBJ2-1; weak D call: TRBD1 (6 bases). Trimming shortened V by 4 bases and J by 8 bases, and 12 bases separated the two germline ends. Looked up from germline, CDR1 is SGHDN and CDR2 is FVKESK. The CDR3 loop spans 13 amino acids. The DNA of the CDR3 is TGTGCCAGCAGCCCTTACAGGGTCGATGAGCAGTTCTTC. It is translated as CASSPYRVDEQFF.

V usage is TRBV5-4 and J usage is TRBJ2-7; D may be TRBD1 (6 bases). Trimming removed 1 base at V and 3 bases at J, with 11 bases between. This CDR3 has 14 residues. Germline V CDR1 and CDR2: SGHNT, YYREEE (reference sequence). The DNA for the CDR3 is TGTGCCAGCAGCTTGTGGGGACAAAACTACGAGCAGTACTTC. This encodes CASSLWGQNYEQYF.

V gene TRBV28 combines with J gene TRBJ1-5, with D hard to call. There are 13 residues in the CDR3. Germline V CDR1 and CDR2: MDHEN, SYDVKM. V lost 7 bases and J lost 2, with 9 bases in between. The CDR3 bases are TGTGCCAGCACCCGGGGAGGCAATCAGCCCCAGCATTTT. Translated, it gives CASTRGGNQPQHF. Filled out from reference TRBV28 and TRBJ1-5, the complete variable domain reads DVKVTQSSRYLVKRTGEKVFLECVQDMDHENMFWYRQDPGLGLRLIYFSYDVKMKEKGDIPEGYSVSREKKERFSLILESASTNQTSMYLCASTRGGNQPQHFGDGTRLSIL.

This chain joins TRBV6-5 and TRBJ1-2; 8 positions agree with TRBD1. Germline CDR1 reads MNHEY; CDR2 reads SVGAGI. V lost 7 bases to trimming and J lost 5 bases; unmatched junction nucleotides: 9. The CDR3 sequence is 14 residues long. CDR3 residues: CASTPTGTGYGYTF. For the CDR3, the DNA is TGTGCCAGCACTCCAACCGGGACAGGATATGGCTACACCTTC.

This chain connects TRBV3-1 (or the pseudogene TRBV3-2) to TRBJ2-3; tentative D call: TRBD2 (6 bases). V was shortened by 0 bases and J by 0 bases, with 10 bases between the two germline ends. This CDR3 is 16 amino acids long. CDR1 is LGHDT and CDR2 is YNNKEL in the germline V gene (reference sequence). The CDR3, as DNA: TGTGCCAGCAGCCAAGATGCAGGAGGGAGCACAGATACGCAGTATTTT. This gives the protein CASSQDAGGSTDTQYF.

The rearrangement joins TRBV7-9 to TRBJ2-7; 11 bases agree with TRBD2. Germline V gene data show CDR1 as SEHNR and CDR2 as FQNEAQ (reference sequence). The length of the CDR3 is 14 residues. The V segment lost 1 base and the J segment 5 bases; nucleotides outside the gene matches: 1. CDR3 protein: CASSLGSGGDEQYF. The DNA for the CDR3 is TGTGCCAGCAGCTTAGGTAGCGGGGGGGACGAGCAGTACTTC.

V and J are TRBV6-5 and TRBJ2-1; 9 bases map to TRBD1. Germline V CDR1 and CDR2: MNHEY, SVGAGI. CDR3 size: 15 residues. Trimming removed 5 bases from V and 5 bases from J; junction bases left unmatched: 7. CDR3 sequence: CASSRTGTGNNEQFF. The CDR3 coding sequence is TGTGCCAGCAGTCGCACTGGGACAGGGAACAATGAGCAGTTCTTC.

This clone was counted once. The CDR3 here is CASSEDRGLENTEAFF. As DNA, the CDR3 is TGTGCCAGCAGCGAGGACAGGGGGCTTGAGAACACTGAAGCTTTCTTT. The rearrangement joins TRBV7-9 to TRBJ1-1; 11 positions agree with TRBD1. The CDR3 covers 16 residues. CDR1 and CDR2 from the germline V gene are SEHNR and FQNEAQ (reference sequence). Trimming cost V 5 bases and J 1 base; bases outside gene matches: 6.

CDR3: CASSSTGPYEQYF. In nucleotides, the CDR3 is TGTGCCAGCAGCTCGACAGGTCCCTACGAGCAGTACTTC. The V call is TRBV11-2, the J call TRBJ2-7; possibly TRBD1 for D (6 bases). CDR1 and CDR2 from the germline V gene are SGHAT and FQNNGV. The CDR3 contains 13 residues. The V and J ends lost 4 bases and 2 bases respectively, with 9 bases between them.